The 2 T cell receptor beta chains in this list originate from one sample, sequenced in a study of blood T cell repertoires in COVID-19. Using immunoSEQ multiplex PCR, the repertoire was profiled, and TCRdb retains in-frame clones only, with some absent. The profile shows about 180,000 clones, approximately 86% of them singletons. The sequenced sample consisted of peripheral blood. Source of these receptors: a woman of 80 years or more with acute or convalescent COVID-19.

This clone showed up just once. The chain links TRBV6-5 to TRBJ2-7, with 10 bases matching TRBD1. CDR3 length equals 13 residues. With 6 bases clipped from V and 5 bases from J, the junction kept 4 bases outside the gene matches. Germline V gene sequence: CDR1 MNHEY, CDR2 SVGAGI. The CDR3 reads CASRGTGVHEQYF. Here the CDR3 DNA reads TGTGCCAGCAGGGGGACAGGGGTCCACGAGCAGTACTTC.

In this sample, this clone turned up a few times. The chain recombines TRBV4-3 with TRBJ2-1; 14 bases fit TRBD2. CDR1 and CDR2 from the germline V gene are LGHNA and YSLEER. The CDR3 totals 16 residues. The V and J ends lost 4 bases and 8 bases, in that order; junction bases with no gene match: 7. The CDR3 here is CASSRSTSGGAYEQFF. CDR3 in DNA: TGCGCCAGCAGCCGCTCGACTAGCGGGGGGGCGTATGAGCAGTTCTTC.